The 12 T cell receptor beta chains reported below all come from one sample, sequenced in a study of human T cells and chemical hapten exposure. Using its own MiXCR run on the RACE reads, TCRdb lists one record per CDR3 protein. The table has 95,000 to 150,000 distinct CDR3 sequences, about 13% seen once. The time point was: patch test 1, 2 weeks after DPC sensitization. Treatment of the sample: therapeutic diphenylcyclopropenone sensitization with weekly scalp DPC. Sequenced here: whole blood, sampled in connection with sensitization to the hapten diphenylcyclopropenone (DPC). These receptor sequences come from a man between 18 and 35 years old with alopecia areata. Some clones in this sample may be carry-over from other donors' samples.

V and J are TRBV5-1 and TRBJ1-2; D is unclear. Trimming cost V 1 base and J 2 bases, with 12 bases left between them. This CDR3 comprises 15 residues. The germline V gene has CDR1 SGHRS and CDR2 YFSETQ. The CDR3: CASSLMDGSNYGYTF. The CDR3 region has the DNA TGCGCCAGCAGCTTGATGGACGGAAGCAACTATGGCTACACCTTC.

This clonotype was seen at least ten times. The genes are TRBV2 and TRBJ2-1; no clear D. Trimming removed 2 bases at V and 5 bases at J, with 4 bases between. CDR3 length: 12 residues. Germline V lookup: CDR1 SNHLY, CDR2 FYNNEI. In DNA form, the CDR3 reads TGTGCCAGCAGTGAACTGAACAATGAGCAGTTCTTC. It yields the protein CASSELNNEQFF.

V usage is TRBV3-1 and J usage is TRBJ2-3; D is unresolved. V lost 4 bases to trimming and J lost 2 bases, with 10 bases between them. Germline V gene sequence: CDR1 LGHDT, CDR2 YNNKEL (reference sequence). This CDR3 comprises 14 residues. In DNA form, the CDR3 reads TGTGCCAGCAGCCCTCAGCGAAACACAGATACGCAGTATTTT. Residues: CASSPQRNTDTQYF.

The rearrangement links TRBV12-3 or TRBV12-4 to TRBJ1-1, with 7 bases that match TRBD1. The CDR3 is made up of 12 amino acids. V was clipped by 6 bases and J by 10 bases; unmatched bases: 8. The CDR3 region has the DNA TGTGCCAGCAGGCGGGCCCCAGGGGGAGCTTTCTTT. This sequence encodes CASRRAPGGAFF.

The chain is built from TRBV7-9 and TRBJ2-5; 7 bases are shared with TRBD1. The germline gives CDR1 SEHNR, CDR2 FQNEAQ (reference sequence). CDR3 length: 14 residues. The junction had 4 bases not matched to a gene; V was cut back by 5 bases and J by 1 base. CDR3 loop: CASSRDSSQETQYF. Here the CDR3 DNA reads TGTGCCAGCAGCAGGGACAGTTCCCAAGAGACCCAGTACTTC.

This clonotype was counted at least ten times. The chain links TRBV4-3 to TRBJ2-3, with 9 nucleotides matching TRBD2. Germline assignment: CDR1 LGHNA and CDR2 YSLEER. V shed 3 bases, J shed 14 bases, and the junction held 12 bases outside the gene matches. The CDR3 sequence is 14 residues long. CDR3 sequence (DNA): TGCGCCAGCAGCCAGGATATACTAGCGGGCGACCCGTATTTT. This sequence encodes CASSQDILAGDPYF.

This clonotype was picked up many times. This chain links TRBV7-2 with TRBJ2-7; 7 bases match TRBD1. CDR3 length: 14 residues. Germline lookup yields CDR1 SGHTA and CDR2 FQGNSA. V lost 5 bases, J lost 5 bases, and 9 bases stayed unmatched. CDR3 residues: CASSTGTARNEQYF. The CDR3 region has the DNA TGTGCCAGCAGCACCGGGACAGCCAGGAACGAGCAGTACTTC.

This clonotype was found a few times. V usage is TRBV2 and J usage is TRBJ1-6; D is undetermined. Germline lookup yields CDR1 SNHLY and CDR2 FYNNEI. The germline V and J ends were trimmed by 4 bases and 5 bases, with 6 bases remaining between them. The CDR3 runs to 13 residues. The CDR3 DNA reads TGTGCCAGCAGTGCGGCAGATAATTCACCCCTCCACTTT. Protein sequence: CASSAADNSPLHF.

This clonotype has only one observation. The chain links TRBV4-3 to TRBJ1-1; D is unclear. The CDR3 is made up of 15 amino acids. V was clipped by 1 base and J by 2 bases, with 11 bases between them. The V gene's germline CDR1 is LGHNA and CDR2 YSLEER. The CDR3 region is CASSQASVGNTEAFF. The CDR3 DNA sequence: TGCGCCAGCAGCCAAGCATCGGTGGGTAACACTGAAGCTTTCTTT.

The genes are TRBV25-1 and TRBJ1-1; D call uncertain. Trimming shortened V by 5 bases and J by 7 bases, and 8 bases separated the two germline ends. CDR1 MGHDK and CDR2 SYGVNS come from the germline V gene. This CDR3 spans 11 amino acids. The CDR3 here is CASSRANEAFF. The CDR3 coding sequence is TGTGCCAGCAGTAGGGCTAATGAAGCTTTCTTT. Combining the CDR3 with reference TRBV25-1 and TRBJ1-1 gives the whole variable domain EADIYQTPRYLVIGTGKKITLECSQTMGHDKMYWYQQDPGMELHLIHYSYGVNSTEKGDLSSESTVSRIRTEHFPLTLESARPSHTSQYLCASSRANEAFFGQGTRLTVV.

This clonotype was counted ten times or more. J is TRBJ2-5 and V is TRBV19, with D possibly being TRBD2 (5 bases). The CDR3 runs to 14 residues. Per the germline V gene, CDR1 is LNHDA and CDR2 is SQIVND (reference sequence). The germline V and J ends were trimmed by 6 bases and 4 bases, with 15 bases remaining between them. The CDR3 DNA reads TGTGCCAGTAGGACGGCGGGCTCGGTAGAGACCCAGTACTTC. Residues: CASRTAGSVETQYF.

This clonotype was found many times. The genes are TRBV29-1 and TRBJ2-5; perhaps TRBD2 as D (5 bases). Germline assignment: CDR1 SQVTM and CDR2 ANQGSEA. The CDR3 loop spans 14 amino acids. V lost 0 bases to trimming and J lost 5 bases, with 13 bases between them. DNA for the CDR3: TGCAGCGTTGAAGAGAATTCGGGGATGGAGACCCAGTACTTC. It translates to CSVEENSGMETQYF.